This T cell receptor (beta chain) comes out of a study of T cell repertoires in cytomegalovirus infection. About the research overall: Indicated by public TCR beta signatures were CMV infection and matching HLA type. Overall study results and limits: HLA-C-restricted CMV-specific TCR beta clonotypes were dominant in the ex vivo response.

TCRdb reanalysed the reads using MiXCR and keeps one entry per CDR3 protein. Of around 800,000 distinct CDR3 sequences in the sample, about 33% were seen once. This CDR3 spans 14 amino acids. The germline gives CDR1 LNHNV, CDR2 YYDKDF (reference sequence). V was clipped by 6 bases and J by 4 bases; unmatched bases: 5. This clonotype turned up a few times. Its antigen remains unknown. This sequence originates from a human donor in good health (CMV status not recorded). Some clones in this sample may be carry-over from other donors' samples. The chain recombines TRBV15 with TRBJ2-1; 8 bases are shared with TRBD1. The sequences come from cultured CD8+ T cells from PBMCs, collected from culture after CMV antigen stimulation. In DNA form, the CDR3 reads TGTGCCACCAGGGACAGGGCGTTGTACAATGAGCAGTTCTTC. It encodes CATRDRALYNEQFF.